One sample yielded the 13 T cell receptor beta chains listed below, sequenced in a study of Graves' ophthalmopathy and Graves' hyperthyroidism. RNA transcripts were the template, and TCR beta CDR3 regions were amplified from them. In the first round, RT-PCR was carried out with HTBI primers, and a multiplex PCR formed the second round. TCRdb ran MiXCR on the multiplex PCR reads and lists one entry per CDR3 protein. The sample yields about 500,000 distinct CDR3 sequences, about 40% seen once. Sequencing input: peripheral blood or thyroid tissue (not recorded which). These receptors were collected from an adult man with Graves' hyperthyroidism.

This rearrangement joins TRBV7-9 to TRBJ1-4; 7 bases align to TRBD1. The ends lost 4 bases at V and 8 bases at J; junction bases unmatched: 10. Germline V gene data show CDR1 as SEHNR and CDR2 as FQNEAQ (reference sequence). The CDR3 loop spans 15 amino acids. This CDR3 reads CASSSTGSVGEKLFF. The CDR3 DNA follows: TGTGCCAGCAGCTCGACAGGGTCGGTAGGAGAAAAACTGTTTTTT.

Remarks on this clonotype: The germline gene is not matched at one end of the junction; a read error may be the cause. V gene TRBV4-1 combines with J gene TRBJ2-7, with a weak D call TRBD1 (5 bases). The CDR3 has 13 amino acids. CDR1 and CDR2 from the germline V gene are MGHRA and YSYEKL. The CDR3 nucleotides read TGTGCCAGCAGTTACAGGTCAACCTACGAGCAGTACTTC. Amino acid sequence: CASSYRSTYEQYF.

This rearrangement joins TRBV29-1 to TRBJ2-6; D remains unclear. CDR1 SQVTM and CDR2 ANQGSEA come from the germline V gene. The CDR3 extends over 14 amino acids. Between the trimmed V and J ends, which lost 6 bases and 4 bases, there was a span of 13 bases. Written as DNA, the CDR3 is TGCAGCGTAGTAAAGAGGACCGGGGCCAACGTCCTGACTTTC. Translation: CSVVKRTGANVLTF.

Note on this clonotype: A much larger clone differs by one base, so this may be a read error. The chain recombines TRBV5-1 with TRBJ2-7; a possible D gene is TRBD2 (5 bases). The CDR3 runs 17 residues. Germline CDR1 is SGHRS and CDR2 is YFSETQ. As DNA, the CDR3 is TGCGCCAGCAGCTTGGGTATCGACCGACCTAGCTCCTACGGGCAGTACTTC. Residues: CASSLGIDRPSSYGQYF.

The V call is TRBV14, the J call TRBJ1-4; TRBD1 matches 11 bases. Germline lookup yields CDR1 SGHDN and CDR2 FVKESK. V lost 6 bases to trimming and J lost 6 bases; unmatched junction nucleotides: 6. The CDR3 has 15 residues. The CDR3 DNA follows: TGTGCCAGCAGTTCCAGGACAGGGGGCTATGAAAAACTGTTTTTT. Translated, it gives CASSSRTGGYEKLFF.

This clonotype was recorded many times. The rearrangement uses TRBV2 and TRBJ2-7, with D tentatively TRBD2 (6 bases). The CDR3 contains 16 residues. Germline-derived CDR1 and CDR2 are SNHLY and FYNNEI. V shed 3 bases and J shed 2 bases, with 17 bases lying between them. The CDR3 region has the DNA TGTGCCAGCAGTGACTGGAGTAGCGGAGGGGCCTACGAGCAGTACTTC. Its translation: CASSDWSSGGAYEQYF. Supplemented by reference TRBV2 and TRBJ2-7, the full variable domain reads EPEVTQTPSHQVTQMGQEVILRCVPISNHLYFYWYRQILGQKVEFLVSFYNNEISEKSEIFDDQFSVERPDGSNFTLKIRSTKLEDSAMYFCASSDWSSGGAYEQYFGPGTRLTVT.

The rearrangement joins TRBV20-1 to TRBJ1-1; 11 bases are a match to TRBD1. Germline trimming cut 3 bases from V and 1 base from J; bases unmatched to any gene: 7. CDR1 and CDR2 (germline): DFQATT, SNEGSKA (reference sequence). This CDR3 has 16 residues. CDR3 amino acids: CSASPLGTGGNTEAFF. CDR3 sequence (DNA): TGCAGTGCTAGCCCTCTCGGGACAGGGGGGAACACTGAAGCTTTCTTT.

The count of this clonotype is one. Given a much more abundant clone one base away, this may be a read error. The V and J genes are TRBV12-3 or TRBV12-4 and TRBJ1-3; a weak D match, TRBD1 (6 bases). The CDR3 loop spans 15 amino acids. DNA of the CDR3: TGTGCCACCTCCGAGGGGGGAAGTCACGGAAGCACCATATATTTT. This translates into CATSEGGSHGSTIYF.

This clonotype was counted ten times or more. The chain employs TRBV7-6 and TRBJ1-2, with a weak D call TRBD1 (5 bases). Germline V gene lookup returns CDR1 SGHVS and CDR2 FNYEAQ. V lost 1 base and J lost 3, with 12 bases in between. There are 15 residues in the CDR3. As DNA, the CDR3 is TGTGCCAGCAGCTTAGTTTCAGGGAGCTACTATGGCTACACCTTC. Protein: CASSLVSGSYYGYTF.

The V call is TRBV20-1, the J call TRBJ2-5; 15 bases are shared with TRBD2. This CDR3 comprises 15 residues. Looked up from germline, CDR1 is DFQATT and CDR2 is SNEGSKA (reference sequence). J lost 2 bases, V lost 5 bases, and 3 bases had no gene match. CDR3 sequence reads: CSAGLAGGRQETQYF. Here the CDR3 DNA reads TGCAGTGCTGGACTAGCGGGAGGGCGACAAGAGACCCAGTACTTC.

The sample holds many counts of this clonotype. The V and J genes are TRBV20-1 and TRBJ1-6; possible D gene TRBD1, 6 bases. With 6 bases removed from V and 8 bases from J, the gap between germline ends came to 20 bases. CDR1 and CDR2 (germline): DFQATT, SNEGSKA (reference sequence). The CDR3 has 15 residues. CDR3 protein: CSATVQGAGDSPLHF. In nucleotides, the CDR3 is TGCAGTGCCACTGTACAGGGTGCCGGAGATTCACCCCTCCACTTT.

Regarding this clonotype: The junction differs from germline at one of its ends, possibly a read error. The V gene is TRBV19, the J gene TRBJ1-4; a weak D match, TRBD1 (6 bases). CDR3 length equals 15 residues. Germline V gene lookup returns CDR1 LNHDA and CDR2 SQIVND (reference sequence). The CDR3 protein is CTSSLGGFAGEKLFF. In nucleotides, the CDR3 is TGTACCAGTTCGCTTGGGGGCTTTGCAGGCGAAAAACTGTTTTTT.

This clonotype was counted ten times or more. The chain joins TRBV7-9 to TRBJ1-2; 7 bases are shared with TRBD1. This CDR3 contains 13 residues. Germline V gene lookup returns CDR1 SEHNR and CDR2 FQNEAQ (reference sequence). V trimming: 3 bases; J trimming: 4 bases; junction bases outside the gene matches: 2. CDR3 in amino acids: CASSFRDSYGYTF. For the CDR3, the DNA is TGTGCCAGCAGCTTCAGGGACAGCTATGGCTACACCTTC.